The clone carrying this T cell receptor beta chain has a handful of counts. The antigen is unknown. This sample is part of a study of response to subunit inactivated influenza vaccine. Findings and caveats of the study: Each seasonal influenza vaccination, the authors suggested, recruits few new T cells.

This CDR3 contains 15 residues. V lost 4 bases to trimming and J lost 6 bases; unmatched junction nucleotides: 10. Germline values: CDR1 SGHRS, CDR2 YFSETQ. TCRdb reprocessed the RT-PCR reads with MiXCR, giving one entry per CDR3 protein. The sample has under 950,000 distinct CDR3 sequences, 21% seen once. The sequence came from a man aged 45-65 years who received an inactivated influenza vaccine. The chain combines TRBV5-1 with TRBJ1-2, with 9 positions matching TRBD1. This specimen was PBMCs from blood, taken less than 6 days after vaccination. The CDR3 DNA is TGCGCCAGCAGCACCACAGGGGGCTCTATGGATGGCTACACCTTC. Amino acid sequence: CASSTTGGSMDGYTF. Together with reference TRBV5-1 and TRBJ1-2, the CDR3 gives the full variable domain: KAGVTQTPRYLIKTRGQQVTLSCSPISGHRSVSWYQQTPGQGLQFLFEYFSETQRNKGNFPGRFSGRQFSNSRSEMNVSTLELGDSALYLCASSTTGGSMDGYTFGSGTRLTVV.